The present T cell receptor beta chain was sequenced within a study of glioma-infiltrating T cells after dendritic cell vaccination. There are 14 residues in the CDR3. CDR1 and CDR2 from the germline V gene are ENHRY and SYGVKD. Between the trimmed V and J ends, which lost 7 bases and 3 bases, there was a span of 13 bases. Libraries were prepared by immunoSEQ multiplex PCR; TCRdb keeps only in-frame clonotypes and omits some of them. Among 90,000 to 100,000 clones listed, 70% to 80% were seen once. This specimen consisted of blood, obtained before dendritic cell vaccination. The sequence was collected from a human donor with glioblastoma. The chain combines TRBV10-3 with TRBJ1-5; D possibly corresponds to TRBD1 (6 bases). The CDR3 is CAIKGVGDNQPQHF. CDR3 DNA: TGTGCCATCAAGGGGGTGGGAGACAATCAGCCCCAGCATTTT.